The clone carrying this TCR beta chain was seen a few times. Its antigen is still unknown. Amplified TCR beta CDR3 regions came from RNA transcripts. The HTBI primer set was used in a first-round RT-PCR of the TCR CDR3. TCRdb analysed the multiplex PCR reads with MiXCR anew, one entry per CDR3 protein. In the table there are 450,000 to 700,000 distinct CDR3 sequences, approximately 44% of which are singletons. The entry originates in a study of T cells in Graves' hyperthyroidism and ophthalmopathy. General observations from the study: For ophthalmopathy, model prediction preceded onset by a median roughly 6.3 months.

Diagnostic decisions used clinical symptoms, serum thyroxine and TRAb, thyroid ultrasound and orbital computed tomography. Trimming cost V 6 bases and J 10 bases, with 16 bases left between them. The CDR3 consists of 14 residues. CDR1 MNHEY and CDR2 SMNVEV come from the germline V gene (reference sequence). The chain joins TRBV27 to TRBJ1-6; D is unclear. Sequenced: peripheral blood or thyroid tissue (not recorded which). This sequence was found in an adult woman with Graves' disease, either hyperthyroidism or ophthalmopathy (not recorded which). Here the CDR3 reads CASSLVPERSPLHF. The CDR3 DNA follows: TGTGCCAGCAGCCTTGTACCCGAGAGGTCACCCCTCCACTTT.